This paragraph reports one TCR beta chain. Method: immunoSEQ multiplex PCR; TCRdb's copy keeps in-frame clones and lacks some. The profile shows 250,000 to 300,000 clones, 86% of them singletons. The data derive from a study of blood T cell repertoires in COVID-19. Study in general: Italy, Spain and the United States were the sources of the convalescent and acute COVID-19 samples. PBMCs, B-cell-depleted T cells, or T cells provided the cDNA or gDNA that made up the material.

Sequencing was done on a sample of peripheral blood. This sequence originates from a young man with active or convalescent COVID-19.

This CDR3 is CAIQQGDEQYF. The CDR3 nucleotides read TGTGCCATACAACAGGGAGACGAGCAGTACTTC. V gene TRBV6-5 combines with J gene TRBJ2-7, with a weak D call TRBD1 (6 bases). Germline CDR1 reads MNHEY; CDR2 reads SVGAGI. V dropped 10 bases and J dropped 5 bases, with 12 bases sitting between them. CDR3 length: 11 amino acids.